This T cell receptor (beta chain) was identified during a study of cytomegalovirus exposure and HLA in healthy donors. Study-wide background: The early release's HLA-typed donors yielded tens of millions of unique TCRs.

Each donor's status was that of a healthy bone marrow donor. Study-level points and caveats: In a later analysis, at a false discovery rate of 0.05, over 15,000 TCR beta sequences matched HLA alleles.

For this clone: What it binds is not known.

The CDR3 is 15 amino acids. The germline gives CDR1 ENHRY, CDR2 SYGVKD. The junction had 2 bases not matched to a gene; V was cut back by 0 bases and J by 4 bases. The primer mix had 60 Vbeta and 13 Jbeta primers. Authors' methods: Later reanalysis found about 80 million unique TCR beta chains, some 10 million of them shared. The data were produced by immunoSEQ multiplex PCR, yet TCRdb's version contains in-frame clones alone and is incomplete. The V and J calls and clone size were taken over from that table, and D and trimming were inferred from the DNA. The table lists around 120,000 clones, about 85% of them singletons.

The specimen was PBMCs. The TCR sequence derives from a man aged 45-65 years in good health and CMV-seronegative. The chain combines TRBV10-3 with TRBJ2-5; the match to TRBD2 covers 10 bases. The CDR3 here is CAISESSGGAETQYF. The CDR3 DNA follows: TGTGCCATCAGTGAGTCGAGCGGGGGGGCAGAGACCCAGTACTTC.